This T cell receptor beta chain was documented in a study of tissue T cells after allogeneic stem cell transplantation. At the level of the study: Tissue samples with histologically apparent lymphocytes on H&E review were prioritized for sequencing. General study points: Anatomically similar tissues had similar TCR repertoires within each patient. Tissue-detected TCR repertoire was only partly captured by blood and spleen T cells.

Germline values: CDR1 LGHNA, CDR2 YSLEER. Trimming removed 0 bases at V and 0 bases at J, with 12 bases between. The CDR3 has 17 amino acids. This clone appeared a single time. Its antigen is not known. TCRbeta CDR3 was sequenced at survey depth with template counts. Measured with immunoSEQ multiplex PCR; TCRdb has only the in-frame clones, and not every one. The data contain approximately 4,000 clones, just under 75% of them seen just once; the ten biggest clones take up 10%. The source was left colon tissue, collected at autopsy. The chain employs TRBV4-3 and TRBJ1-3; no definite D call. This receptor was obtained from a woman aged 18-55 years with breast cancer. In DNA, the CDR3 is TGCGCCAGCAGCCAAGATAGGCTCTCCGGCTCTGGAAACACCATATATTTT. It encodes CASSQDRLSGSGNTIYF.